The 9 T cell receptor beta chains below were found in one sample sequenced in a study of regulatory T cells in long-lasting Graves disease. HTBI primers from iRepertoire and Arm-PCR of CDR3 regions yielded the TCR beta libraries. One entry per CDR3 protein results from TCRdb running MiXCR on the multiplex PCR reads. This sample has about 660,000 distinct CDR3 sequences, with 30% found just once. Time point given: persistent/refractory GD, antithyroid drugs over 5 years with positive TRAb. PBMC RNA was the source of the TCR library. The material was peripheral blood mononuclear cells (PBMCs), obtained when the disease was refractory, from a patient treated with antithyroid drugs. The receptors were sampled from a female donor with Graves disease.

This clonotype was found a few times. This CDR3 is CSARLAGETYEQYF. The CDR3 coding sequence is TGCAGTGCTAGACTAGCGGGAGAGACCTACGAGCAGTACTTC. The chain uses TRBV20-1 and TRBJ2-7, with 10 bases fitting TRBD2. V lost 2 bases to trimming and J lost 2 bases; unmatched junction nucleotides: 3. In germline, CDR1 is DFQATT, CDR2 SNEGSKA (reference sequence). CDR3 length equals 14 residues.

The chain links TRBV28 to TRBJ1-5; no firm D call. This CDR3 has 16 residues. V lost 6 bases and J 3 bases, leaving 18 bases between the germline ends. Germline assignment: CDR1 MDHEN and CDR2 SYDVKM. The CDR3 region is CASSLNRAGPNQPQHF. CDR3 nucleotides: TGTGCCAGCAGCCTAAACCGAGCAGGTCCCAATCAGCCCCAGCATTTT.

The gene calls are TRBV12-5 and TRBJ2-2, with D maybe TRBD2 (5 bases). Germline CDR1 LGHNT, CDR2 FRNRAP. The CDR3 length is 14 residues. Between the trimmed V and J ends, which lost 2 bases and 7 bases, there was a span of 11 bases. CDR3 residues: CASGLTEGVGELFF. DNA for the CDR3: TGTGCTAGTGGTTTGACCGAGGGAGTCGGGGAGCTGTTTTTT. The entire variable domain, with the rest obtained from reference TRBV12-5 and TRBJ2-2, is as follows: DARVTQTPRHKVTEMGQEVTMRCQPILGHNTVFWYRQTMMQGLELLAYFRNRAPLDDSGMPKDRFSAEMPDATLATLKIQPSEPRDSAVYFCASGLTEGVGELFFGEGSRLTVL.

This clonotype was observed at least ten times. The chain is built from TRBV28 and TRBJ2-7; 8 bases match TRBD2. The CDR3 sequence is 15 residues long. J gave up 4 bases and V 5 bases, and 10 bases lay outside the gene matches. CDR1 is MDHEN and CDR2 is SYDVKM in the germline V gene. CDR3: CASSPTAGVGYEQYF. DNA of the CDR3: TGTGCCAGCAGTCCGACAGCGGGAGTAGGATACGAGCAGTACTTC.

This clonotype was found a few times. The chain uses TRBV20-1 and TRBJ2-7; TRBD1 matches at 7 bases. Trimming cost V 3 bases and J 2 bases; bases outside gene matches: 7. Germline V CDR1 and CDR2: DFQATT, SNEGSKA (reference sequence). The CDR3 has 14 amino acids. CDR3 DNA sequence: TGCAGTGCTAGGGCCGGGACAGACCCCTACGAGCAGTACTTC. Translated: CSARAGTDPYEQYF.

This clonotype was picked up a small number of times. V usage is TRBV9 and J usage is TRBJ2-2; D gene ambiguous. Trimming left V 0 bases short and J 1 base short, with 10 bases between. CDR1 and CDR2 from the germline V gene are SGDLS and YYNGEE. The CDR3 contains 16 residues. This chain's CDR3 is CASSVELRRNTGELFF. The CDR3 DNA reads as TGTGCCAGCAGCGTAGAGTTGCGGAGGAACACCGGGGAGCTGTTTTTT.

This clonotype was observed a few times. The chain combines TRBV11-1 with TRBJ2-6; D remains ambiguous. The CDR3 extends over 15 amino acids. CDR1 and CDR2 (germline): SGHAT, FQDESV (reference sequence). Trimming cost V 4 bases and J 2 bases, with 9 bases left between them. The CDR3, as DNA: TGTGCCAGCAGCTCCCTCGGAACTGGGGCCAACGTCCTGACTTTC. Protein: CASSSLGTGANVLTF.

This chain links TRBV29-1 with TRBJ2-2; 8 nucleotides match TRBD2. Looked up from germline, CDR1 is SQVTM and CDR2 is ANQGSEA. The J segment lost 6 bases and the V segment lost 7 bases, leaving 10 bases of the junction unmatched. The CDR3 runs to 14 residues. CDR3 sequence: CSAGGALTPGELFF. CDR3 sequence (DNA): TGCAGCGCCGGGGGGGCCCTTACCCCCGGGGAGCTGTTTTTT.

The chain links TRBV5-6 to TRBJ2-7; 7 bases align to TRBD1. The CDR3 loop spans 14 amino acids. In germline, CDR1 is SGHDT, CDR2 YYEEEE. V dropped 4 bases and J dropped 1; count of bases not matched to a gene: 5. This CDR3 reads CASSPGQESYEQYF. The CDR3 DNA is TGTGCCAGCAGCCCAGGACAGGAATCCTACGAGCAGTACTTC.